The entry below gives a single T cell receptor (beta chain) sequence along with its context. Antigen unknown. Germline CDR1 SNHLY, CDR2 FYNNEI. J lost 4 bases, V lost 6 bases, and 2 bases had no gene match. The CDR3 spans 14 residues. PCR primers comprised 60 Vbeta and 13 Jbeta primers. In the original workflow: Some 10 million of tens of millions of unique TCR beta chains were shared, per a later count. The data were produced by immunoSEQ multiplex PCR, yet TCRdb's version contains in-frame clones alone and is incomplete. V and J calls and clone size come straight from that table; D and trimming were deduced from the DNA. The specimen's table records about 210,000 clones. The data belong to a study of cytomegalovirus exposure and HLA in healthy donors. Study-level points and caveats: A later examination showed that TCR association rates differed by HLA locus, with DRB1 most and HLA-C fewest.

The clonotype comes from a young woman in good health and CMV-seropositive. The sequenced sample was PBMCs. The chain has TRBV2 and TRBJ1-5; 11 bases line up with TRBD1. DNA of the CDR3: TGTGCCAGCAGAGGGACAGGGGGGAATCAGCCCCAGCATTTT. Amino acids: CASRGTGGNQPQHF.